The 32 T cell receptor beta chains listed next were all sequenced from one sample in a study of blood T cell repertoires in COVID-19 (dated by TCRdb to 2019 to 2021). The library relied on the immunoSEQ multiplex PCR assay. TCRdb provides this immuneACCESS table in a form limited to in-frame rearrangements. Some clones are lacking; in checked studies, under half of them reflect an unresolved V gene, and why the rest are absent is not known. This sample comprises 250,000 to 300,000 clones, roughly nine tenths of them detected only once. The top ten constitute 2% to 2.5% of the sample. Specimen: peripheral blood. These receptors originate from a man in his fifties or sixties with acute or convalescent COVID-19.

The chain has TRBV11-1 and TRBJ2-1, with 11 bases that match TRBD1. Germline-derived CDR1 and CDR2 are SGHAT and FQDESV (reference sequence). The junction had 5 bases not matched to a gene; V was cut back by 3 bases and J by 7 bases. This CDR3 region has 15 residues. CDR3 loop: CASSFRDRGGNEQFF. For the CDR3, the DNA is TGTGCCAGCAGCTTCCGGGACAGGGGGGGGAATGAGCAGTTCTTC.

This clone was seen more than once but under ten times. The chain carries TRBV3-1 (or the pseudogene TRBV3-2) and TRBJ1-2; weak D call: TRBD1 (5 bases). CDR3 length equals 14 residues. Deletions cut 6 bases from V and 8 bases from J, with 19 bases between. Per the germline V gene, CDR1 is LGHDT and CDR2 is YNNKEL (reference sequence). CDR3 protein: CASSPRGGPAGYTF. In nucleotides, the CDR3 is TGTGCCAGCAGTCCCCGGGGGGGACCGGCGGGCTACACCTTC.

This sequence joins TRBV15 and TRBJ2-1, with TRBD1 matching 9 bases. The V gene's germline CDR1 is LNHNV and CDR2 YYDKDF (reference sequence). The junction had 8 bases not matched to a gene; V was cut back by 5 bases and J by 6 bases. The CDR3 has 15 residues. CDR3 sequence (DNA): TGTGCCACCAGCCCTCGGGACAGGGTTGTCAATGAGCAGTTCTTC. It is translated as CATSPRDRVVNEQFF.

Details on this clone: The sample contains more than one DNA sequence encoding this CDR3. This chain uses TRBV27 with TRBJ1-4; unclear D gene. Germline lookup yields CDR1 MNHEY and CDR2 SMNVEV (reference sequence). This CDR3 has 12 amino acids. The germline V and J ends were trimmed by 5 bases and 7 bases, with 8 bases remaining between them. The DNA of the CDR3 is TGTGCCAGCAGTCCGCCGGGTGAAAAACTGTTTTTT. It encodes CASSPPGEKLFF.

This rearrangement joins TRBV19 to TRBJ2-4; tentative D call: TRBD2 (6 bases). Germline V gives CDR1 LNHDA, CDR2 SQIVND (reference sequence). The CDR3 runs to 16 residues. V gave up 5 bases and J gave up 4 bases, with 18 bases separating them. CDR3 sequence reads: CASSLGTSGVKNIQYF. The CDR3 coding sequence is TGTGCCAGTAGTCTCGGGACTTCCGGGGTGAAAAACATTCAGTACTTC.

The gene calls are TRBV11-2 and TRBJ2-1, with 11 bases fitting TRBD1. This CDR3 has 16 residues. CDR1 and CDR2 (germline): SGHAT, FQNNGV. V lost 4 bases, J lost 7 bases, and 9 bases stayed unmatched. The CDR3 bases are TGTGCCAGCAGCTCGGGACAGGGGGTTGGTGGTAATGAGCAGTTCTTC. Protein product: CASSSGQGVGGNEQFF.

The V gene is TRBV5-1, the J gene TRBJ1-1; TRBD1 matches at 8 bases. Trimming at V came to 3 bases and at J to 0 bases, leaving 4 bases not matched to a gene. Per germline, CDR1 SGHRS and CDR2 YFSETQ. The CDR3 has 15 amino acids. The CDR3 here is CASSYRTGMNTEAFF. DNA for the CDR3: TGCGCCAGCAGCTACCGGACAGGGATGAACACTGAAGCTTTCTTT.

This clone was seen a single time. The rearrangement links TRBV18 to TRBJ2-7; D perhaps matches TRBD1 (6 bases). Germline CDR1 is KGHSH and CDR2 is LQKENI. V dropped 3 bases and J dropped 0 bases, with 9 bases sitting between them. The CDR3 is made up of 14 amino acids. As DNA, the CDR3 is TGTGCCAGCTCACCGACAGGCGGCTCCTACGAGCAGTACTTC. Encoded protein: CASSPTGGSYEQYF.

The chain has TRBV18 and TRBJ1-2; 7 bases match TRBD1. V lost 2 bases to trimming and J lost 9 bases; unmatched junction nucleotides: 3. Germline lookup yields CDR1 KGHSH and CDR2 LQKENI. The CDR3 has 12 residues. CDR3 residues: CASSPDRVSYTF. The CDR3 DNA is TGTGCCAGCTCACCAGACAGGGTTAGCTACACCTTC.

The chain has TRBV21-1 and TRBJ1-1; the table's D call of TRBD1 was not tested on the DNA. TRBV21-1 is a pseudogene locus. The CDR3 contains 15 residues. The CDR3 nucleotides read TGTGCCAGCAGTACGGGACAGGCGTCGAACACTGAAGCTTTCTTT. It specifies CASSTGQASNTEAFF.

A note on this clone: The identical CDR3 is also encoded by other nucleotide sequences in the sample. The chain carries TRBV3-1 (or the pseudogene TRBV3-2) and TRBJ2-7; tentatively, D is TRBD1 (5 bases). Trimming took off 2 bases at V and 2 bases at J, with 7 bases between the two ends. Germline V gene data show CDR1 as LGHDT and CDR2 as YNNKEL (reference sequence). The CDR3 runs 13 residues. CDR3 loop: CASSQRGPYEQYF. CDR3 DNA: TGTGCCAGCAGCCAAAGGGGTCCCTACGAGCAGTACTTC.

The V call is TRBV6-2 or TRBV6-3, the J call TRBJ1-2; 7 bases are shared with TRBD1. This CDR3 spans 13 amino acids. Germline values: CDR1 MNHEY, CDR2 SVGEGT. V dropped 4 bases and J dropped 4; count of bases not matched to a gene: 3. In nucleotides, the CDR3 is TGTGCCAGCAGTTTTTACAGGGGCTATGGCTACACCTTC. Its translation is CASSFYRGYGYTF.

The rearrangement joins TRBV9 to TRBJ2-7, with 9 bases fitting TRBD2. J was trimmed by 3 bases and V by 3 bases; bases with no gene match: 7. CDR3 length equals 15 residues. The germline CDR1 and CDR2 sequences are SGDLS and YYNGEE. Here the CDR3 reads CASSAGQREDYEQYF. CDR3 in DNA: TGTGCCAGCAGCGCGGGACAGCGGGAGGACTACGAGCAGTACTTC.

CDR3 in DNA: TGCAGCGTTGAGACAGGGTACACAGATACGCAGTATTTT. This gives the protein CSVETGYTDTQYF. The V call is TRBV29-1, the J call TRBJ2-3; 7 bases align to TRBD1. The germline CDR1 and CDR2 sequences are SQVTM and ANQGSEA. V gave up 3 bases and J gave up 2 bases; unmatched junction bases: 2. This CDR3 region has 13 residues.

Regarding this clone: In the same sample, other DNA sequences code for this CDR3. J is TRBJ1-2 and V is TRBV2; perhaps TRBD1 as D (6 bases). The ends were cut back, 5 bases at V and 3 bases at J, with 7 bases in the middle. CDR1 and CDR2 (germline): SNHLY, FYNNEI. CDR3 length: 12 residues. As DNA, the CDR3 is TGTGCCAGCAGTAGGACAGACTATGGCTACACCTTC. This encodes CASSRTDYGYTF.

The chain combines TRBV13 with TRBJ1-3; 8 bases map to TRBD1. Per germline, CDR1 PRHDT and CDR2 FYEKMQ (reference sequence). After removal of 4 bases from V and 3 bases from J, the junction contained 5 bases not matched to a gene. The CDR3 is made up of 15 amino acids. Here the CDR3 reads CASSSGGQFGNTIYF. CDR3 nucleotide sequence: TGTGCCAGCAGCTCAGGGGGCCAATTTGGAAACACCATATATTTT.

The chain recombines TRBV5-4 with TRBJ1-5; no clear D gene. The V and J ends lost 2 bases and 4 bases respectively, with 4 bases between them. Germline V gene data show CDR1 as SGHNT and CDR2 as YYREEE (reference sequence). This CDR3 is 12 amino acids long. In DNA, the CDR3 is TGTGCCAGCAGCTTACAGAATCAGCCCCAGCATTTT. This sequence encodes CASSLQNQPQHF.

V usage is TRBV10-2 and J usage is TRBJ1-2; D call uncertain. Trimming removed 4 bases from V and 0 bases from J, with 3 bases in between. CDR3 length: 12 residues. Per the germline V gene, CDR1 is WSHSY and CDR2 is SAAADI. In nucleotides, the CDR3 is TGCGCCAGCAGTGCGGCTAACTATGGCTACACCTTC. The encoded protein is CASSAANYGYTF.

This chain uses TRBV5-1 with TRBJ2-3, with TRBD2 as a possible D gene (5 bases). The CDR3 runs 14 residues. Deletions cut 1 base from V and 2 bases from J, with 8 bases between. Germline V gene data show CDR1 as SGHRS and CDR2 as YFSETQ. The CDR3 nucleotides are TGCGCCAGCAGCTTGTACGGGAACACAGATACGCAGTATTTT. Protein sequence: CASSLYGNTDTQYF. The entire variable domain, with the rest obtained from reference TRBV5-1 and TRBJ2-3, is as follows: KAGVTQTPRYLIKTRGQQVTLSCSPISGHRSVSWYQQTPGQGLQFLFEYFSETQRNKGNFPGRFSGRQFSNSRSEMNVSTLELGDSALYLCASSLYGNTDTQYFGPGTRLTVL.

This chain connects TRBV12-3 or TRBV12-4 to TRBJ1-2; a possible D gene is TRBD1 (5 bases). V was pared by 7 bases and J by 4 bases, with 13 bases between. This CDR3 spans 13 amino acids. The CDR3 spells CASIPLGGYGYTF. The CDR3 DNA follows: TGTGCCAGCATCCCCCTCGGGGGCTATGGCTACACCTTC.

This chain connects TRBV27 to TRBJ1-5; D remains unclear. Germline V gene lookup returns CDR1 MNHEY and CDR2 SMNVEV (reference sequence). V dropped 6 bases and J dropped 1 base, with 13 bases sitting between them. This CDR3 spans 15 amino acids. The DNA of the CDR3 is TGTGCCAGCAGGCTCGGGGTCGGAAGCAATCAGCCCCAGCATTTT. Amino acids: CASRLGVGSNQPQHF.

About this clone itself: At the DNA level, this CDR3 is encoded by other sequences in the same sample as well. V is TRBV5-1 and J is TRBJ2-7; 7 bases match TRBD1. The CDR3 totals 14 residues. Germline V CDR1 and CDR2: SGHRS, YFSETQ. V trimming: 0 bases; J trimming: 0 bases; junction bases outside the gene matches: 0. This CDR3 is CASSLGQGSYEQYF. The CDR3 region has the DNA TGCGCCAGCAGCTTGGGACAGGGCTCCTACGAGCAGTACTTC.

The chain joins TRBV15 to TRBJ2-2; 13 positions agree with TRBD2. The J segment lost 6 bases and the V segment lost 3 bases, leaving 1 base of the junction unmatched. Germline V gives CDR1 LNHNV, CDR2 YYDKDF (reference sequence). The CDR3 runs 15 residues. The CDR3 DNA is TGTGCCACCAGCAGCGGGACTAGCGGGGCCGGGGAGCTGTTTTTT. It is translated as CATSSGTSGAGELFF. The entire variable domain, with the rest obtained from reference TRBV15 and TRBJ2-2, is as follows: DAMVIQNPRYQVTQFGKPVTLSCSQTLNHNVMYWYQQKSSQAPKLLFHYYDKDFNNEADTPDNFQSRRPNTSFCFLDIRSPGLGDTAMYLCATSSGTSGAGELFFGEGSRLTVL.

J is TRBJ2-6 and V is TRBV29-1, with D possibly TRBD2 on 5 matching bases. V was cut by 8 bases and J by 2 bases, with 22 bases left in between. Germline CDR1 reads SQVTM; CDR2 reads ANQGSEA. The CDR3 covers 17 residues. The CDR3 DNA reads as TGCAGCACCCCGGTCCTCGACCAGCGGACTGGGGCCAACGTCCTGACTTTC. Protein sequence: CSTPVLDQRTGANVLTF. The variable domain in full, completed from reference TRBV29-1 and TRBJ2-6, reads SAVISQKPSRDICQRGTSLTIQCQVDSQVTMMFWYRQQPGQSLTLIATANQGSEATYESGFVIDKFPISRPNLTFSTLTVSNMSPEDSSIYLCSTPVLDQRTGANVLTFGAGSRLTVL.

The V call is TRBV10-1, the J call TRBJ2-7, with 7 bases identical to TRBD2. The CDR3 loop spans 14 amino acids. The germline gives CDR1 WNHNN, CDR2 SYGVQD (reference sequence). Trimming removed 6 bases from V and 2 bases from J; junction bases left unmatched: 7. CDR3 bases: TGCGCCAGCAGCAGTCGGGGACTACCCTACGAGCAGTACTTC. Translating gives CASSSRGLPYEQYF.

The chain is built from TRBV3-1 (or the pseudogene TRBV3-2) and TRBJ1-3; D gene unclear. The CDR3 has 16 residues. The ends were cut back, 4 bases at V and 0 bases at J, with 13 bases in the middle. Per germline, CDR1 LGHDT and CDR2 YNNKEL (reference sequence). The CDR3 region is CASSLGGKTSGNTIYF. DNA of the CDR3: TGTGCCAGCAGCCTGGGAGGGAAGACCTCTGGAAACACCATATATTTT.

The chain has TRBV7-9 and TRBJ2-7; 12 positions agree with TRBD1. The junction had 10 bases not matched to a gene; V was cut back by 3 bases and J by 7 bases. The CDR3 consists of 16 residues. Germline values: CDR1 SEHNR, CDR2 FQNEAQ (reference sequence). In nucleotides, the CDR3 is TGTGCCAGCAGCTTGGTCCCGGGACAGGGGGCGGGGGAGCAGTACTTC. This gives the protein CASSLVPGQGAGEQYF.

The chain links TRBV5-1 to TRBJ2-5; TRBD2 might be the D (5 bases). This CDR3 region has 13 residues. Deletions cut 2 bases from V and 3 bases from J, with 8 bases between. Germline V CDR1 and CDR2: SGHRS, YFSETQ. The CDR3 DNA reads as TGCGCCAGCAGCTTTCCCGGGGAAGAGACCCAGTACTTC. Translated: CASSFPGEETQYF.

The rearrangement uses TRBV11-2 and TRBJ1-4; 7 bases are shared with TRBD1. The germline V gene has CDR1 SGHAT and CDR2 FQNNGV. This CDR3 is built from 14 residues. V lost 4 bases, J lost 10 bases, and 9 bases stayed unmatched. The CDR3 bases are TGTGCCAGCAGCTCGAATAGGGGGCGCGGAAAACTGTTTTTT. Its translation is CASSSNRGRGKLFF.

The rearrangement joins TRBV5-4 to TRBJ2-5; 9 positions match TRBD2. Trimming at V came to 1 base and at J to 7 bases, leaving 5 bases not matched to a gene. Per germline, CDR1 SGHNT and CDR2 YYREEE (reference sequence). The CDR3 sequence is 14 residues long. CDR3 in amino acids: CASSLSSGSTTQYF. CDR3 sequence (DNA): TGTGCCAGCAGCTTGAGTAGCGGGAGCACGACCCAGTACTTC.

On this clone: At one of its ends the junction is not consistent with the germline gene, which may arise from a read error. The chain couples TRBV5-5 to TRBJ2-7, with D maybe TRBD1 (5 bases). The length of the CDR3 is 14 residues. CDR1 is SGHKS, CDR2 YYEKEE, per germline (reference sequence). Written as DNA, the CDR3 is TGTGCCAGCAGCTTGGCAGGGATCTCCCACGAGCAGTACTTC. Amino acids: CASSLAGISHEQYF.

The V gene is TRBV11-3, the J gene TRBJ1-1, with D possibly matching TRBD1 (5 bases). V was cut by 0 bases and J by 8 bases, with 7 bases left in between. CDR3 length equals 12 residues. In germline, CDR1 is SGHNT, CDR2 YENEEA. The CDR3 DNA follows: TGTGCCAGCAGCTTAGAACGGGGGGAAGCTTTCTTT. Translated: CASSLERGEAFF. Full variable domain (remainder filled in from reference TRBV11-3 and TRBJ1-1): EAGVVQSPRYKIIEKKQPVAFWCNPISGHNTLYWYLQNLGQGPELLIRYENEEAVDDSQLPKDRFSAERLKGVDSTLKIQPAELGDSAVYLCASSLERGEAFFGQGTRLTVV.